This TCR beta chain stems from a study of lymphopenia after photon versus proton radiotherapy. Whole-study results and caveats: Relative stability marked proton patients; photon patients lost diversity and naive cells. Post-nadir TCR diversity decline inversely tracked overall survival among those who died. Oligoclonal CD8+ Temra expansion after nadir drove photon patients' diversity drop.

Using immunoSEQ multiplex PCR, the repertoire was profiled, and TCRdb retains in-frame clones only, with some absent. The table shows around 70,000 clones, with 85% to 95% occurring only once. This clone has a handful of counts. Its cognate antigen is unknown. CDR3 length equals 15 residues. Trimming removed 4 bases at V and 3 bases at J, with 15 bases between. Per the germline V gene, CDR1 is SNHLY and CDR2 is FYNNEI. Sequenced here: peripheral blood, sampled from a patient treated with photon-based radiotherapy. V is TRBV2 and J is TRBJ2-5; D remains ambiguous. The clonotype originates from a woman in her 40s with cholangiocarcinoma. The CDR3 loop reads CASSAIHSLKETQYF. DNA for the CDR3: TGTGCCAGCAGTGCAATTCATAGCTTGAAAGAGACCCAGTACTTC.